The present T cell receptor (beta chain) was sequenced within a study of T cell changes during pregnancy in multiple sclerosis. CDR3 length: 17 residues. Germline assignment: CDR1 SGHNT and CDR2 YYREEE (reference sequence). The ends lost 2 bases at V and 8 bases at J; junction bases unmatched: 14. The method was immunoSEQ multiplex PCR; TCRdb's version includes in-frame clones alone and lacks a portion of them. The sample yields fewer than 140,000 clones, 85% to 95% seen once. V usage is TRBV5-4 and J usage is TRBJ2-1; the match to TRBD2 covers 9 bases. The input for sequencing was peripheral blood, taken after pregnancy. This sequence originates from a female donor with multiple sclerosis, enrolled in a pregnancy study. The CDR3 DNA reads TGTGCCAGCAGCTTAGCGCTAGCGGGAACTCTAGGGGATGAGCAGTTCTTC. Translating gives CASSLALAGTLGDEQFF.